This T cell receptor beta chain was retrieved from a study of cytomegalovirus exposure and HLA in healthy donors. Study as a whole: From donors who were HLA-typed, an early data release held 75 million to 85 million unique TCRs. Whole-study results and caveats: V- and J-gene trimming in TCR beta was tied to a missense DCLRE1C variant by an analysis performed later.

The PCR contained 60 Vbeta and 13 Jbeta primers. Here immunoSEQ multiplex PCR was the method, and the copy in TCRdb shows in-frame clones only, minus some. Altogether 150,000 to 200,000 clones are present, 80% being singletons, with the ten largest covering approximately 15%. Trimming stripped 0 bases from V and 5 bases from J, with 11 bases between. This CDR3 has 14 residues. Germline CDR1 and CDR2: SGDLS and YYNGEE. For this clone: The antigen is unknown.

All the people who gave samples were healthy bone marrow donors. Specimen: PBMCs. V and J are TRBV9 and TRBJ2-5; TRBD2 is a possible D gene (5 bases). The source is a middle-aged woman in good health and CMV-seronegative. The CDR3 region has the DNA TGTGCCAGCAGCGTAGGTCTCCGAGGGGAGACCCAGTACTTC. Protein product: CASSVGLRGETQYF.